These T cell receptor beta chains were read from a single sample in a study of blood T cell repertoires in COVID-19. The assay was immunoSEQ multiplex PCR, and TCRdb's table has in-frame clones only and misses some. This sample carries 65,000 to 90,000 clones, approximately 90% of them seen once, and the ten largest clones take roughly 8%. Sequenced: peripheral blood. The receptors were gathered from a man aged 25 to 45 with acute or convalescent COVID-19. Both conserved end residues are part of each CDR3. Each record gives: V gene, D gene, J gene, clone size, CDR3 protein, CDR3 DNA. A D gene is named only where the DNA matches it firmly. The listing skips clone size in some rows; elsewhere it reads once, few, many or a size class.

>TRBV28|TRBD2|TRBJ2-3|once
CASNPGGGTDTQYF
TGTGCCAGCAACCCGGGGGGGGGCACAGATACGCAGTATTTT
>TRBV28|-|TRBJ1-4|-
CASSFQGPNEKLFF
TGTGCCAGCAGTTTCCAGGGGCCGAATGAAAAACTGTTTTTT
>TRBV7-3|-|TRBJ2-1|-
CASSRGRGEQFF
TGTGCCAGCAGCAGGGGCCGTGGTGAGCAGTTCTTC
>TRBV4-1|-|TRBJ1-5|-
CASSQDGRGGNQPQHF
TGCGCCAGCAGCCAAGACGGCAGGGGAGGCAATCAGCCCCAGCATTTT
>TRBV5-5|-|TRBJ2-3|-
CASSLASARTDTQYF
TGTGCCAGCAGCTTGGCTAGCGCCCGCACAGATACGCAGTATTTT
>TRBV21-1|-|TRBJ1-1|-
CASSKNGSPLGTEAFF
TGTGCCAGCAGCAAAAATGGTTCCCCCCTAGGCACTGAAGCTTTCTTT
>TRBV27|-|TRBJ2-7|once
CASRTTGSNYEQYF
TGTGCCAGCAGGACCACCGGGTCGAACTACGAGCAGTACTTC
>TRBV4-3|-|TRBJ1-1|-
CASANGAGNTEAFF
TGCGCCAGCGCTAATGGCGCGGGGAACACTGAAGCTTTCTTT
>TRBV7-2|TRBD1|TRBJ2-1|-
CASSLVGLPGQGEQFF
TGTGCCAGCAGCTTAGTTGGTCTACCGGGACAGGGTGAGCAGTTCTTC
>TRBV2|TRBD2|TRBJ2-3|-
CASRRGALSSTDTQYF
TGTGCCAGCAGGCGGGGGGCTCTTTCTAGCACAGATACGCAGTATTTT
>TRBV28|TRBD2|TRBJ2-7|-
CASTRGGLAEWNEQYF
TGTGCCAGCACCCGGGGGGGACTAGCGGAATGGAACGAGCAGTACTTC
>TRBV23-1|-|TRBJ2-7|-
CAPLFTYEQYF
TGCGCCCCACTGTTCACTTACGAGCAGTACTTC
>TRBV9|TRBD1|TRBJ1-4|-
CASSPDPLGQSEKLFF
TGTGCCAGCAGCCCTGATCCACTGGGACAGAGCGAAAAACTGTTTTTT
>TRBV4-2|-|TRBJ2-5|-
CASSSVGGVETQYF
TGTGCCAGCTCCAGCGTGGGTGGAGTCGAGACCCAGTACTTC
>TRBV7-2|TRBD1|TRBJ1-2|-
CASSPHPWDRVGSNYGYTF
TGTGCCAGCAGCCCCCACCCTTGGGACAGGGTCGGGTCTAACTATGGCTACACCTTC
>TRBV7-3|-|TRBJ2-1|-
CASSLGRNEQFF
TGTGCCAGCAGCTTAGGTCGGAATGAGCAGTTCTTC
>TRBV7-9|TRBD2|TRBJ2-5|-
CASSLSGSGETQYF
TGTGCCAGCAGCTTAAGCGGGAGTGGAGAGACCCAGTACTTC
>TRBV7-2|-|TRBJ2-7|once
CASSQNPYEQYF
TGTGCCAGCAGCCAGAACCCCTACGAGCAGTACTTC
>TRBV30|TRBD1|TRBJ1-1|-
CAWSGRTGQKNTEAFF
TGTGCCTGGAGTGGAAGAACGGGACAGAAGAACACTGAAGCTTTCTTT
>TRBV29-1|-|TRBJ1-3|-
CSVESAGNTIYF
TGCAGCGTTGAGTCAGCTGGAAACACCATATATTTT
>TRBV19|-|TRBJ2-7|-
CASSISRSSYEQYF
TGTGCCAGTAGTATCTCGAGGAGCTCCTACGAGCAGTACTTC
>TRBV7-2|TRBD2|TRBJ2-2|-
CASSLQGGRSLFF
TGTGCCAGCAGCTTACAGGGCGGGAGGTCGCTGTTTTTT
>TRBV19|TRBD2|TRBJ2-5|-
CASATSGGTQYF
TGTGCCAGCGCGACTAGCGGGGGGACCCAGTACTTC
>TRBV5-1|TRBD1|TRBJ2-7|-
CASSLGDRGYSYEQYF
TGCGCCAGCAGCTTGGGGGACAGGGGTTATTCCTACGAGCAGTACTTC
>TRBV28|-|TRBJ1-2|once
CASRSGGERGYTF
TGTGCCAGCAGGTCGGGGGGCGAACGGGGCTACACCTTC
>TRBV6-5|-|TRBJ2-3|-
CASRSTKTSTDTQYF
TGTGCCAGCCGGTCAACCAAAACCTCCACAGATACGCAGTATTTT
>TRBV7-2|TRBD1|TRBJ1-1|-
CASSSSGTARRAFF
TGTGCCAGCAGCTCCTCCGGGACAGCTAGACGGGCTTTCTTT
>TRBV4-2|TRBD2|TRBJ2-7|once
CASRGTSGPYEQYF
TGTGCCAGCAGAGGGACTAGCGGGCCGTACGAGCAGTACTTC
>TRBV27|-|TRBJ2-5|-
CASSPRQAVTQYF
TGTGCCAGCAGTCCCCGACAGGCGGTGACCCAGTACTTC
>TRBV28|-|TRBJ2-1|few
CASSSVLFNEQFF
TGTGCCAGCAGTTCTGTACTATTCAATGAGCAGTTCTTC
>TRBV29-1|TRBD2|TRBJ2-7|-
CSVRLAESYEQYF
TGCAGCGTCCGACTAGCGGAGTCCTACGAGCAGTACTTC
>TRBV11-2|-|TRBJ2-5|-
CASIGDSHRETQYF
TGTGCCAGCATCGGGGACTCCCATCGGGAGACCCAGTACTTC
>TRBV21-1|-|TRBJ2-7|-
CASTHLPSVSCQYF
TGTGCCAGCACCCATCTGCCTAGCGTTTCGTGTCAGTACTTC
>TRBV29-1|-|TRBJ2-1|-
CSVPSGSSEQFF
TGCAGCGTTCCCTCTGGCTCTAGTGAGCAGTTCTTC
>TRBV7-2|-|TRBJ1-2|-
CASSLAGGRDGYTF
TGTGCCAGCAGCTTAGCCGGGGGGCGCGATGGCTACACCTTC
>TRBV2|TRBD1|TRBJ2-3|-
CASSGQGAPDTQYF
TGTGCCAGCAGCGGACAGGGGGCCCCAGATACGCAGTATTTT
>TRBV6-1|TRBD1|TRBJ1-1|-
CASRQGALTEAFF
TGTGCCAGCAGACAGGGGGCGCTCACTGAAGCTTTCTTT
>TRBV19|-|TRBJ2-7|-
CASAPAAEDEQYF
TGTGCCAGCGCCCCCGCCGCGGAGGACGAGCAGTACTTC
>TRBV18|-|TRBJ2-1|-
CASSPPGGKNNEQFF
TGTGCCAGCTCACCACCGGGGGGAAAAAACAATGAGCAGTTCTTC
>TRBV12-3/TRBV12-4|TRBD2|TRBJ2-2|-
CASSHSGRELFF
TGTGCCAGCAGCCATAGCGGGAGGGAGCTGTTTTTT
>TRBV5-1|-|TRBJ1-1|-
CASSLVTVGTEAFF
TGCGCCAGCAGCTTGGTTACGGTTGGCACTGAAGCTTTCTTT